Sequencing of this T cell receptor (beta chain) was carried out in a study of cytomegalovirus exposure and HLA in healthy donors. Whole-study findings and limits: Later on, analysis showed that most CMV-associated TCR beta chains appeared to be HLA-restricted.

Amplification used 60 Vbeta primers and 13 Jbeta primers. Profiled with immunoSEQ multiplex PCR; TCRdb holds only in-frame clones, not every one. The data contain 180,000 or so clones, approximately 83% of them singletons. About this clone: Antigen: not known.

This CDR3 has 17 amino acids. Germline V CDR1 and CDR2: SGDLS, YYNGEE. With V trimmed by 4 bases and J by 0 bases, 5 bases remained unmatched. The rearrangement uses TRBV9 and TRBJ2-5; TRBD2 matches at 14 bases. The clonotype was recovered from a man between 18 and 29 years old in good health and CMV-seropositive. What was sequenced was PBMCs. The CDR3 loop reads CASSSRTSGGYQETQYF. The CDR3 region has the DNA TGTGCCAGCAGCTCAAGGACTAGCGGGGGGTACCAAGAGACCCAGTACTTC.